These 32 T cell receptor beta chains originate from one sample sequenced in a study of T cells in Graves' hyperthyroidism and ophthalmopathy. TCR beta CDR3 sequences were amplified from RNA transcripts. HTBI primers drove first-round RT-PCR of the TCR CDR3. TCRdb re-called the multiplex PCR reads with MiXCR, one entry per CDR3 protein. This sample has about 400,000 distinct CDR3 sequences; roughly 14% occur once, and the top ten carry roughly 21%. The sample consisted of blood. The receptors stem from a woman aged 25-40 years with Graves' ophthalmopathy.

The chain employs TRBV28 and TRBJ1-2; D not certain. Germline values: CDR1 MDHEN, CDR2 SYDVKM. The CDR3 consists of 11 residues. Trimming pared 2 bases from V and 8 bases from J, leaving 6 bases between. In DNA, the CDR3 is TGTGCCAGCAGTTTACGGGAAGGCTACACCTTC. Its translation is CASSLREGYTF.

The rearrangement joins TRBV7-9 to TRBJ2-7; TRBD2 matches at 12 bases. Per germline, CDR1 SEHNR and CDR2 FQNEAQ (reference sequence). The length of the CDR3 is 15 residues. J gave up 2 bases and V 3 bases, and 2 bases lay outside the gene matches. This CDR3 reads CASSFPSGGAYEQYF. The CDR3 DNA reads TGTGCCAGCAGCTTCCCTAGCGGGGGGGCCTACGAGCAGTACTTC.

The chain recombines TRBV5-4 with TRBJ1-2, with 7 bases identical to TRBD1. V shed 5 bases, J shed 8 bases, and the junction held 12 bases outside the gene matches. Germline CDR1 and CDR2: SGHNT and YYREEE (reference sequence). CDR3 length equals 14 residues. The CDR3 nucleotides are TGTGCCAGCAGGGGGGGACAGTCTCTTGGGGGCTACACCTTC. Translation: CASRGGQSLGGYTF.

The chain recombines TRBV19 with TRBJ1-1; 9 nucleotides align to TRBD1. Germline assignment: CDR1 LNHDA and CDR2 SQIVND (reference sequence). The CDR3 loop spans 16 amino acids. The V gene end was trimmed by 4 bases and the J gene end by 4 bases; junction bases not matched to a gene: 10. The CDR3, as DNA: TGTGCCAGTAGTAAAACAGGGGGCCCTAGGGCCACTGAAGCTTTCTTT. This gives the protein CASSKTGGPRATEAFF. The full variable domain, with the rest looked up from reference TRBV19 and TRBJ1-1, is DGGITQSPKYLFRKEGQNVTLSCEQNLNHDAMYWYRQDPGQGLRLIYYSQIVNDFQKGDIAEGYSVSREKKESFPLTVTSAQKNPTAFYLCASSKTGGPRATEAFFGQGTRLTVV.

In the case of this clonotype: This clone may be a read error of a much larger clone one base away. The V call is TRBV6-2 or TRBV6-3, the J call TRBJ1-5; D is ambiguous. From germline, CDR1 is MNHEY and CDR2 SVGEGT. The CDR3 is made up of 14 amino acids. The DNA for the CDR3 is TGTGCCGGCAGTTACTCCAACAGCAATCAGCCCCAGCATTTT. This encodes CAGSYSNSNQPQHF.

This clonotype was detected ten times or more. V is TRBV20-1 and J is TRBJ2-5, with TRBD1 matching 12 bases. J gave up 4 bases and V 7 bases, and 10 bases lay outside the gene matches. The CDR3 covers 15 residues. CDR1 is DFQATT, CDR2 SNEGSKA, per germline (reference sequence). Here the CDR3 DNA reads TGCAGTGTCCTCCCGCCGGGACAGGGGGCAGAGACCCAGTACTTC. Protein product: CSVLPPGQGAETQYF.

This clonotype was seen just once. DNA of the CDR3: TGTGCTCAGGACGGGACTCCTAACACAGATACGCAGTATTTT. Its protein product is CAQDGTPNTDTQYF. The chain combines TRBV7-9 with TRBJ2-3; D might be TRBD2 (6 bases). The CDR3 loop spans 14 amino acids. Germline loops: CDR1 SEHNR, CDR2 FQNEAQ (reference sequence).

This clonotype showed up many times. The chain links TRBV3-1 to TRBJ2-7; D gene unclear. Germline assignment: CDR1 LGHDT and CDR2 YNNKEL (reference sequence). Trimming stripped 4 bases from V and 3 bases from J, with 19 bases between. The CDR3 is made up of 16 amino acids. In nucleotides, the CDR3 is TGTGCCAGCAGCCCGTGGGGTGGGGTAGGTGGCTACGAGCAGTACTTC. It codes for CASSPWGGVGGYEQYF.

This clonotype showed up many times. The chain combines TRBV10-3 with TRBJ1-1; no clear D. The length of the CDR3 is 14 residues. V lost 1 base and J 3 bases, leaving 9 bases between the germline ends. The V gene's germline CDR1 is ENHRY and CDR2 SYGVKD. This CDR3 reads CAISEFVRDTEAFF. The DNA of the CDR3 is TGTGCCATCAGTGAGTTTGTCCGGGACACTGAAGCTTTCTTT.

There are many counts of this clonotype. The chain couples TRBV6-1 to TRBJ1-4; D not certain. Trimming left V 4 bases short and J 5 bases short, with 14 bases between. The CDR3 has 15 amino acids. Germline assignment: CDR1 MNHNS and CDR2 SASEGT. The chain's CDR3 is CASSATMGRNEKLFF. In nucleotides, the CDR3 is TGTGCCAGCAGTGCCACTATGGGGAGAAATGAAAAACTGTTTTTT.

This clonotype appeared a few times. CDR3 DNA: TGTGCCAGTACGGTGGGTAATGAAAAACTGTTTTTT. Translating it yields CASTVGNEKLFF. The V call is TRBV19, the J call TRBJ1-4; D unresolved. Germline assignment: CDR1 LNHDA and CDR2 SQIVND (reference sequence). The CDR3 sequence is 12 residues long. V lost 7 bases and J 4 bases, leaving 7 bases between the germline ends.

The CDR3 reads CASSQDQGDTQYF. The CDR3 nucleotides read TGTGCCAGCAGCCAAGACCAGGGAGATACGCAGTATTTT. V and J are TRBV14 and TRBJ2-3; TRBD1 is a possible D gene (5 bases). This CDR3 has 13 residues. Trimming cost V 0 bases and J 5 bases, with 6 bases left between them. The germline V gene has CDR1 SGHDN and CDR2 FVKESK.

This clonotype was detected many times. The chain joins TRBV30 to TRBJ2-7; tentative D call: TRBD1 (5 bases). Trimming removed 0 bases from V and 0 bases from J, with 6 bases in between. CDR1 and CDR2 (germline): GTSNPN, SVGIG (reference sequence). The length of the CDR3 is 13 residues. CDR3 loop: CAWSVGDSYEQYF. Here the CDR3 DNA reads TGTGCCTGGAGTGTAGGGGACTCCTACGAGCAGTACTTC.

The rearrangement joins TRBV27 to TRBJ1-4; D may be TRBD1 (5 bases). CDR1 MNHEY and CDR2 SMNVEV come from the germline V gene (reference sequence). The CDR3 runs 15 residues. The V end lost 8 bases, the J end lost 0 bases, and 13 bases lay between the germline ends. As DNA, the CDR3 is TGTGCCAGCGGGGGTTCTTACGCAACTAATGAAAAACTGTTTTTT. Translating gives CASGGSYATNEKLFF.

This clonotype showed up many times. V usage is TRBV3-1 and J usage is TRBJ1-4; D uncertain. CDR1 LGHDT and CDR2 YNNKEL come from the germline V gene (reference sequence). Trimming took 1 base from V and 8 from J, leaving 2 bases between them. There are 11 residues in the CDR3. As DNA, the CDR3 is TGTGCCAGCAGCCAAGGAGAAAAACTGTTTTTT. It specifies CASSQGEKLFF.

The table lists this clonotype with many counts. The V and J genes are TRBV6-1 and TRBJ1-1; a possible D gene is TRBD1 (5 bases). V lost 6 bases, J lost 0 bases, and 23 bases lay in between. Per the germline V gene, CDR1 is MNHNS and CDR2 is SASEGT. The CDR3 is made up of 18 amino acids. The CDR3 reads CASSLAPGRKQLNTEAFF. The CDR3 bases are TGTGCCAGCAGCCTGGCCCCGGGACGTAAGCAGTTGAACACTGAAGCTTTCTTT.

J is TRBJ2-5 and V is TRBV28; possibly TRBD2 for D (5 bases). This CDR3 has 15 residues. Trimming took 6 bases from V and 9 from J, leaving 23 bases between them. Per the germline V gene, CDR1 is MDHEN and CDR2 is SYDVKM. The CDR3 coding sequence is TGTGCCAGCAGCCGCGTCCGACACAGACTGAGGGCCCAGTACTTC. Translating gives CASSRVRHRLRAQYF.

This clonotype showed up just a few times. Without the conserved terminal phenylalanine or tryptophan, this CDR3 likely stems from a read error. This chain joins TRBV4-1 and TRBJ1-2; 8 positions agree with TRBD1. Trimming at V came to 0 bases and at J to 2 bases, leaving 11 bases not matched to a gene. Germline V gene sequence: CDR1 MGHRA, CDR2 YSYEKL. CDR3 length equals 18 residues. The CDR3 loop reads CASSQDRQGARANYGYTL. The CDR3 nucleotides are TGCGCCAGCAGCCAAGATAGGCAGGGGGCGCGGGCAAACTATGGCTACACCCTC.

The chain employs TRBV7-9 and TRBJ2-5, with 9 bases lining up with TRBD2. The trim removed 1 base at V and 2 bases at J, leaving 2 bases unmatched. Germline CDR1 and CDR2: SEHNR and FQNEAQ (reference sequence). The CDR3 has 15 amino acids. In DNA, the CDR3 is TGTGCCAGCAGCTTAGGGGCGGGGGGGCAAGAGACCCAGTACTTC. Residues: CASSLGAGGQETQYF.

The table lists this clonotype with many counts. CDR3 loop: CASSFSGQGISPLHF. In DNA form, the CDR3 reads TGTGCCAGCAGCTTTTCCGGACAGGGGATTTCACCCCTCCACTTT. This chain uses TRBV11-3 with TRBJ1-6, with 9 bases aligning to TRBD1. The trim removed 3 bases at V and 9 bases at J, leaving 6 bases unmatched. The CDR3 length is 15 residues. Germline values: CDR1 SGHNT, CDR2 YENEEA.

At least ten counts were recorded for this clonotype. The gene calls are TRBV20-1 and TRBJ2-5; TRBD2 matches at 7 bases. The CDR3 covers 14 residues. Germline-derived CDR1 and CDR2 are DFQATT and SNEGSKA (reference sequence). V dropped 3 bases and J dropped 2; count of bases not matched to a gene: 6. DNA of the CDR3: TGCAGTGCTAGTCTAGCGGCACAACAAGAGACCCAGTACTTC. Amino acids: CSASLAAQQETQYF.

Points on this clonotype: This sequence may be a read error, since a much larger clone differs from it by one base. The rearrangement links TRBV7-2 to TRBJ2-7; D remains ambiguous. The CDR3 length is 14 residues. Germline CDR1 SGHTA, CDR2 FQGNSA. CDR3 nucleotides: TGTGCCAGCAGCCCCGCGCCCCCCCCCTACAAGCAGTACTTC. As protein: CASSPAPPPYKQYF.

This clonotype was observed many times. This chain joins TRBV28 and TRBJ1-5, with D possibly TRBD1 on 5 matching bases. Deletions cut 2 bases from V and 5 bases from J, with 10 bases between. Germline values: CDR1 MDHEN, CDR2 SYDVKM. This CDR3 has 14 residues. The CDR3 region has the DNA TGTGCCAGCAGTTTAGGTCGCAGGGATCAGCCCCAGCATTTT. This encodes CASSLGRRDQPQHF.

This clonotype was seen at least ten times. The genes are TRBV6-1 and TRBJ1-1; weak D call: TRBD1 (5 bases). Trimming shortened V by 8 bases and J by 3 bases, and 13 bases separated the two germline ends. The CDR3 covers 13 residues. Germline V gene lookup returns CDR1 MNHNS and CDR2 SASEGT. CDR3 in amino acids: CASYRTLDTEAFF. The CDR3 nucleotides are TGTGCCAGCTACAGGACCCTCGACACTGAAGCTTTCTTT.

This clonotype showed up many times. The J gene is TRBJ1-1, the V gene TRBV28; D is uncertain. Germline V gives CDR1 MDHEN, CDR2 SYDVKM. V lost 3 bases, J lost 7 bases, and 6 bases lay in between. The CDR3 consists of 11 residues. The CDR3 DNA reads as TGTGCCAGCAGTTTGTCTGATGAAGCTTTCTTT. Translating gives CASSLSDEAFF.

Only one count was recorded for this clonotype. A much larger clonotype is one base distant, so this may be a read error. V and J are TRBV9 and TRBJ2-1, with D unclear. The germline V gene has CDR1 SGDLS and CDR2 YYNGEE. This CDR3 is 13 amino acids long. This CDR3 is CVSSVISSNEQFF. CDR3 coding DNA: TGTGTCAGCAGCGTAATATCCTCTAATGAGCAGTTCTTC.

Comments on this clonotype: This may be a read error, as it is one base from a much larger clone. The V gene is TRBV29-1, the J gene TRBJ2-5; D uncertain. Germline V CDR1 and CDR2: SQVTM, ANQGSEA. V dropped 4 bases and J dropped 2 bases, with 11 bases sitting between them. The length of the CDR3 is 13 residues. The CDR3 here is CSVGLSKQETQYF. As DNA, the CDR3 is TGCAGCGTTGGGCTGAGTAAACAAGAGACCCAGTACTTC.

Many counts were recorded for this clonotype. The chain combines TRBV5-1 with TRBJ1-6, with D maybe TRBD1 (5 bases). CDR1 is SGHRS, CDR2 YFSETQ, per germline. Trimming removed 0 bases at V and 9 bases at J, with 13 bases between. The CDR3 has 15 residues. The CDR3 here is CASSLVAGKGSPLHF. CDR3 DNA: TGCGCCAGCAGCTTGGTGGCAGGGAAGGGTTCACCCCTCCACTTT.

This clonotype was seen repeatedly, ten times or more. The V call is TRBV30, the J call TRBJ2-7; D remains unclear. The CDR3 extends over 12 amino acids. The V gene's germline CDR1 is GTSNPN and CDR2 SVGIG (reference sequence). Trimming took off 3 bases at V and 2 bases at J, with 8 bases between the two ends. CDR3 protein: CAWRVRAYEQYF. The CDR3 DNA reads TGTGCCTGGAGGGTCCGAGCCTACGAGCAGTACTTC. Full variable domain (remainder filled in from reference TRBV30 and TRBJ2-7): SQTIHQWPATLVQPVGSPLSLECTVEGTSNPNLYWYRQAAGRGLQLLFYSVGIGQISSEVPQNLSASRPQDRQFILSSKKLLLSDSGFYLCAWRVRAYEQYFGPGTRLTVT.

The chain has TRBV3-1 and TRBJ1-4; TRBD1 matches 7 bases. CDR1 and CDR2 (germline): LGHDT, YNNKEL (reference sequence). With 4 bases clipped from V and 5 bases from J, the junction kept 10 bases outside the gene matches. This CDR3 is built from 16 residues. As DNA, the CDR3 is TGTGCCAGCAGCCGCGATAAGGGGGCCAGGAATGAAAAACTGTTTTTT. The encoded protein is CASSRDKGARNEKLFF.

The chain carries TRBV27 and TRBJ1-1; no definite D call. V lost 2 bases and J lost 4, with 14 bases in between. CDR3 length equals 15 residues. Germline loops: CDR1 MNHEY, CDR2 SMNVEV (reference sequence). CDR3 DNA: TGTGCCAGCAGTTTACTCGCATCAAAGGGCACTGAAGCTTTCTTT. Protein sequence: CASSLLASKGTEAFF.

The rearrangement joins TRBV7-6 to TRBJ1-3; D remains unclear. Germline V CDR1 and CDR2: SGHVS, FNYEAQ. This CDR3 contains 15 residues. V was clipped by 3 bases and J by 0 bases, with 9 bases between them. The CDR3 here is CASSFRGDSGNTIYF. The CDR3 DNA sequence: TGTGCCAGCAGCTTCCGGGGAGACTCTGGAAACACCATATATTTT.